The 23 T cell receptor beta chains listed next were all sequenced from one sample in a study of shared clonotypes between healthy human individuals (TCRdb year 2020). Library prep was done by the immunoSEQ multiplex PCR assay. TCRdb took this table from immuneACCESS and kept in-frame rearrangements with V and J called. Such tables lack part of the clones; where checked against another copy, unresolved V genes explain under half of the gap, and the rest is unexplained. This sample gives about 690,000 clones in total; about 90% of them show up just once. Clones ranked in the top ten supply 30% to 35% of the sample. The specimen was memory CD8+ T cells from PBMCs. This specimen's cell subset or site label, interpreted: CD45RO+ cells pooled with CCR7-negative TemRA cells. The receptors were gathered from a man younger than 35 in good health. Some clones in this sample may be carry-over from other donors' samples.

The V call is TRBV29-1, the J call TRBJ2-1, with D unresolved. Per germline, CDR1 SQVTM and CDR2 ANQGSEA. Trimming took 1 base from V and 0 from J, leaving 7 bases between them. The CDR3 is 14 residues long. The CDR3 spells CSVEGPSSYNEQFF. CDR3 in DNA: TGCAGCGTTGAAGGTCCAAGCTCCTACAATGAGCAGTTCTTC.

This rearrangement joins TRBV7-6 to TRBJ2-2, with D tentatively TRBD1 or TRBD2 (5 bases each). In germline, CDR1 is SGHVS, CDR2 FNYEAQ. The CDR3 length is 14 residues. Trimming pared 5 bases from V and 4 bases from J, leaving 11 bases between. The CDR3: CASSPRGVTGELFF. For the CDR3, the DNA is TGTGCCAGCAGCCCGAGGGGTGTCACCGGGGAGCTGTTTTTT.

The gene calls are TRBV27 and TRBJ2-5; 12 bases are shared with TRBD2. CDR1 and CDR2 from the germline V gene are MNHEY and SMNVEV (reference sequence). The CDR3 contains 22 residues. With 0 bases clipped from V and 4 bases from J, the junction kept 21 bases outside the gene matches. In DNA, the CDR3 is TGTGCCAGCAGTTTATCGAGGCGGGGTGGGCTAGCGGGAGGGCCGTTAAGAGAGACCCAGTACTTC. Residues: CASSLSRRGGLAGGPLRETQYF.

The V call is TRBV4-1, the J call TRBJ2-1, with TRBD1 as a possible D gene (6 bases). V was clipped by 0 bases and J by 8 bases, with 11 bases between them. Germline CDR1 MGHRA, CDR2 YSYEKL. This CDR3 comprises 14 residues. The CDR3 is CASSQDTGSDEQFF. CDR3 DNA sequence: TGCGCCAGCAGCCAAGATACAGGGTCCGATGAGCAGTTCTTC.

The J gene is TRBJ1-5, the V gene TRBV9; no firm D call. In germline, CDR1 is SGDLS, CDR2 YYNGEE. The CDR3 loop spans 18 amino acids. The V end was cut by 0 bases, the J end by 0 bases, with 16 bases between. CDR3 sequence: CASSVGWDPSFSNQPQHF. DNA of the CDR3: TGTGCCAGCAGCGTAGGGTGGGATCCGTCCTTTAGCAATCAGCCCCAGCATTTT. The full variable domain, completed using reference TRBV9 and TRBJ1-5, is DSGVTQTPKHLITATGQRVTLRCSPRSGDLSVYWYQQSLDQGLQFLIQYYNGEERAKGNILERFSAQQFPDLHSELNLSSLELGDSALYFCASSVGWDPSFSNQPQHFGDGTRLSIL.

This chain connects TRBV28 to TRBJ2-5, with D perhaps TRBD1 or TRBD2 (5 bases each). Trimming shortened V by 5 bases and J by 7 bases, and 20 bases separated the two germline ends. CDR1 MDHEN and CDR2 SYDVKM come from the germline V gene. The CDR3 spans 15 residues. The CDR3 nucleotides are TGTGCCAGCAGTCCTTTTCAGGGACCACGCGGGACCCAGTACTTC. It translates to CASSPFQGPRGTQYF.

The chain is built from TRBV27 and TRBJ2-1; TRBD1 might be the D (7 bases). The CDR3 covers 13 residues. CDR1 and CDR2 (germline): MNHEY, SMNVEV (reference sequence). Trimming stripped 8 bases from V and 9 bases from J, with 17 bases between. The CDR3 DNA is TGTGCCAGCGCCGTCAGGGGGGTGGGTGAGCAGTTCTTC. As protein: CASAVRGVGEQFF.

V and J are TRBV19 and TRBJ2-7, with 10 bases lining up with TRBD1. V lost 5 bases, J lost 6 bases, and 10 bases stayed unmatched. This CDR3 is 15 amino acids long. Germline V lookup: CDR1 LNHDA, CDR2 SQIVND (reference sequence). DNA of the CDR3: TGTGCCAGTAGTGAAGATAGACAGGGGGCAGGCGAGCAGTACTTC. It translates to CASSEDRQGAGEQYF.

In this sample, this clone turned up a few times. The gene calls are TRBV28 and TRBJ2-1; the D gene is possibly TRBD2 (7 bases). This CDR3 comprises 15 residues. Germline loops: CDR1 MDHEN, CDR2 SYDVKM. V lost 2 bases to trimming and J lost 3 bases, with 11 bases between them. CDR3 region: CASSLVGGDYNEQFF. Here the CDR3 DNA reads TGTGCCAGCAGTTTAGTAGGGGGGGACTACAATGAGCAGTTCTTC.

This chain joins TRBV10-3 and TRBJ1-1, with D perhaps TRBD1 (5 bases). CDR1 and CDR2 from the germline V gene are ENHRY and SYGVKD. This CDR3 has 14 residues. Trimming removed 0 bases from V and 7 bases from J, with 12 bases in between. The CDR3 coding sequence is TGTGCCATCAGTGAGTCGCAATCAGGGATTGAAGCTTTCTTT. Its translation is CAISESQSGIEAFF.

The chain couples TRBV27 to TRBJ2-7; 10 bases fit TRBD2. CDR3 size: 15 residues. J lost 5 bases, V lost 3 bases, and 7 bases had no gene match. The germline CDR1 and CDR2 sequences are MNHEY and SMNVEV (reference sequence). The CDR3 reads CASSFLSGRVNEQYF. CDR3 nucleotides: TGTGCCAGCAGTTTCCTCAGCGGGAGGGTCAACGAGCAGTACTTC.

J is TRBJ2-7 and V is TRBV7-6; D unclear. From germline, CDR1 is SGHVS and CDR2 FNYEAQ. The germline V and J ends were trimmed by 5 bases and 0 bases, with 14 bases remaining between them. The CDR3 sequence is 15 residues long. CDR3 sequence reads: CASSPVAVLSYEQYF. The CDR3 nucleotides read TGTGCCAGCAGCCCGGTTGCAGTACTCTCCTACGAGCAGTACTTC. Complete variable domain (other parts from reference TRBV7-6 and TRBJ2-7): GAGVSQSPRYKVTKRGQDVALRCDPISGHVSLYWYRQALGQGPEFLTYFNYEAQQDKSGLPNDRFSAERPEGSISTLTIQRTEQRDSAMYRCASSPVAVLSYEQYFGPGTRLTVT.

Points on this clone: Other DNA variants within this sample encode the same CDR3. This chain joins TRBV28 and TRBJ2-7, with D maybe TRBD2 (5 bases). Germline loops: CDR1 MDHEN, CDR2 SYDVKM. This CDR3 comprises 12 residues. V was clipped by 2 bases and J by 7 bases, with 9 bases between them. The CDR3 sequence is CASSLGGGEQYF. In DNA, the CDR3 is TGTGCCAGCAGTTTAGGCGGCGGGGAGCAGTACTTC.

Comment on this clone: This specimen includes other DNA sequences encoding the same CDR3. The chain carries TRBV29-1 and TRBJ2-1, with D maybe TRBD1 (6 bases). Trimming shortened V by 1 base and J by 0 bases, and 7 bases separated the two germline ends. The CDR3 runs 14 residues. Germline V CDR1 and CDR2: SQVTM, ANQGSEA. In DNA, the CDR3 is TGCAGCGTTGAAGGCAGGGGCTCCTACAATGAGCAGTTCTTC. As protein: CSVEGRGSYNEQFF.

This CDR3 reads CASSLGGASTDTQYF. The CDR3 DNA sequence: TGTGCCAGCAGCCTCGGCGGCGCTAGCACAGATACGCAGTATTTT. The genes are TRBV11-2 and TRBJ2-3; no reliable D call. The germline gives CDR1 SGHAT, CDR2 FQNNGV. V shed 5 bases and J shed 0 bases, with 12 bases lying between them. The CDR3 has 15 residues.

The rearrangement joins TRBV2 to TRBJ1-1; D is uncertain. Looked up from germline, CDR1 is SNHLY and CDR2 is FYNNEI. V lost 8 bases and J 5 bases, leaving 9 bases between the germline ends. This CDR3 comprises 11 residues. CDR3 region: CASWEGTEAFF. CDR3 nucleotides: TGTGCCAGCTGGGAGGGAACTGAAGCTTTCTTT.

With respect to this clone: An end of the junction does not agree with germline; a read error may underlie this. The chain links TRBV29-1 to TRBJ2-7; 7 bases are a match to TRBD1. CDR3 length: 11 amino acids. The germline gives CDR1 SQVTM, CDR2 ANQGSEA. The chain's CDR3 is CSAETGTAKYF. CDR3 nucleotide sequence: TGCAGCGCTGAAACGGGGACAGCCAAGTACTTC.

The chain employs TRBV7-9 and TRBJ2-6; D is uncertain. Germline V gene data show CDR1 as SEHNR and CDR2 as FQNEAQ (reference sequence). The V end lost 3 bases, the J end lost 0 bases, and 12 bases lay between the germline ends. The CDR3 is 17 residues long. CDR3 nucleotides: TGTGCCAGCAGCTTGCCACCCTTCGGCTCTGGGGCCAACGTCCTGACTTTC. It encodes CASSLPPFGSGANVLTF. Variable domain in full (rest from reference TRBV7-9 and TRBJ2-6): DTGVSQNPRHKITKRGQNVTFRCDPISEHNRLYWYRQTLGQGPEFLTYFQNEAQLEKSRLLSDRFSAERPKGSFSTLEIQRTEQGDSAMYLCASSLPPFGSGANVLTFGAGSRLTVL.

A note on this clone: The junction does not match germline at one end; this may be a read error. The V and J genes are TRBV27 and TRBJ1-1; 8 positions agree with TRBD1. Germline assignment: CDR1 MNHEY and CDR2 SMNVEV (reference sequence). This CDR3 region has 15 residues. The CDR3 spells CASRLGQGANTEAFF. Here the CDR3 DNA reads TGTGCCAGCCGTTTGGGGCAGGGGGCGAACACTGAAGCTTTCTTT.

The chain is built from TRBV7-2 and TRBJ2-3; 10 bases are a match to TRBD2. This CDR3 is 16 amino acids long. The V segment lost 1 base and the J segment 1 base; nucleotides outside the gene matches: 2. The germline gives CDR1 SGHTA, CDR2 FQGNSA. Here the CDR3 DNA reads TGTGCCAGCAGCTTAGGGACTAGCGGTCGCACAGATACGCAGTATTTT. It encodes CASSLGTSGRTDTQYF.

The chain is built from TRBV11-3 and TRBJ2-1; D not resolved. The CDR3 loop spans 14 amino acids. The V end was cut by 5 bases, the J end by 8 bases, with 16 bases between. Germline-derived CDR1 and CDR2 are SGHNT and YENEEA. The CDR3: CASSPLPAAHEQFF. In nucleotides, the CDR3 is TGTGCCAGCAGCCCCCTCCCCGCGGCCCATGAGCAGTTCTTC.

This chain uses TRBV5-5 with TRBJ2-7; D might be TRBD2 (6 bases). CDR1 and CDR2 (germline): SGHKS, YYEKEE (reference sequence). With 4 bases removed from V and 0 bases from J, the gap between germline ends came to 14 bases. The CDR3 extends over 15 amino acids. DNA for the CDR3: TGTGCCAGCAGCCTGATGACGGGACTCTCCTACGAGCAGTACTTC. It specifies CASSLMTGLSYEQYF.

This rearrangement joins TRBV11-3 to TRBJ2-1, with a possible D match to TRBD1 (5 bases). The germline CDR1 and CDR2 sequences are SGHNT and YENEEA. With 5 bases removed from V and 0 bases from J, the gap between germline ends came to 17 bases. This CDR3 has 17 residues. The CDR3 region is CASSPWGGRSSYNEQFF. CDR3 nucleotides: TGTGCCAGCAGCCCTTGGGGCGGAAGGAGCTCCTACAATGAGCAGTTCTTC.